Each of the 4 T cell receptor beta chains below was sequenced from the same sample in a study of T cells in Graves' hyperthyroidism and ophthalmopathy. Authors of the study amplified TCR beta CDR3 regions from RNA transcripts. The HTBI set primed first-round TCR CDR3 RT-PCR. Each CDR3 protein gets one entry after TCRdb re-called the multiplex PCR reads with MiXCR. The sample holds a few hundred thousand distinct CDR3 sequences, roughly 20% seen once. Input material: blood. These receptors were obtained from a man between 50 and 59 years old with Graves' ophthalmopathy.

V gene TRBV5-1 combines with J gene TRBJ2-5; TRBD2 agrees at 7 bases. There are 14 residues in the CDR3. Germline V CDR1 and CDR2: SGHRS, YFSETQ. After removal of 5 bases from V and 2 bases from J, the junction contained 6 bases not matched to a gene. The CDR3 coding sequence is TGCGCCAGCAGTTCTGGGGGGGTTCAAGAGACCCAGTACTTC. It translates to CASSSGGVQETQYF.

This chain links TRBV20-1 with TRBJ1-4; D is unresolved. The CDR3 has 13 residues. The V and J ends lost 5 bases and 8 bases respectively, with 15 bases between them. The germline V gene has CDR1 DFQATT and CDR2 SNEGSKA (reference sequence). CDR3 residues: CSAATPGGEKLFF. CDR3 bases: TGCAGTGCTGCAACACCTGGTGGGGAAAAACTGTTTTTT.

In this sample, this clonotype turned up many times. The CDR3 here is CASREGTSGRSYEQYF. The DNA of the CDR3 is TGTGCCAGCCGCGAAGGGACTAGCGGGAGATCGTACGAGCAGTACTTC. The chain joins TRBV7-8 to TRBJ2-7; 14 nucleotides agree with TRBD2. The junction had 10 bases not matched to a gene; V was cut back by 8 bases and J by 4 bases. There are 16 residues in the CDR3. Germline CDR1 and CDR2: SGHVS and FQNEAQ. Full variable domain (outside the CDR3, taken from reference TRBV7-8 and TRBJ2-7): GAGVSQSPRYKVAKRGQDVALRCDPISGHVSLFWYQQALGQGPEFLTYFQNEAQLDKSGLPSDRFFAERPEGSVSTLKIQRTQQEDSAVYLCASREGTSGRSYEQYFGPGTRLTVT.

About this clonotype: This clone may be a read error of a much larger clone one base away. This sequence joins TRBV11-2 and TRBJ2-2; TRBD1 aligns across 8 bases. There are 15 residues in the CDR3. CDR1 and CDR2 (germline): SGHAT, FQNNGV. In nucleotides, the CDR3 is TGTGCCAGCAGCCGGACAGGGAGGAACACCGGGGAGCTGCTTTTT. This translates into CASSRTGRNTGELLF.